Below are 29 T cell receptor beta chains sequenced from a single sample in a study of T cells of healthy individuals. TCRdb fed the 5' RACE reads into MiXCR, producing one record per CDR3 protein. The sample includes around 63,000 distinct CDR3 sequences, 15% to 20% of them seen just once. The receptors were sampled from a human donor in good health.

The rearrangement links TRBV3-1 to TRBJ1-4; D unresolved. The CDR3 covers 12 residues. Germline CDR1 is LGHDT and CDR2 is YNNKEL (reference sequence). V was trimmed by 1 base and J by 12 bases, leaving 9 bases between them. CDR3 sequence: CASSQAPGELFF. The DNA of the CDR3 is TGTGCCAGCAGCCAAGCCCCCGGCGAACTGTTTTTT.

The chain is built from TRBV7-2 and TRBJ1-1; D may be TRBD1 (6 bases). Trimming stripped 2 bases from V and 1 base from J, with 23 bases between. CDR3 length equals 19 residues. Germline CDR1 SGHTA, CDR2 FQGNSA. CDR3 region: CASSLQRAWDGGRNTEAFF. Written as DNA, the CDR3 is TGTGCCAGCAGCTTACAGCGCGCTTGGGATGGGGGGCGGAACACTGAAGCTTTCTTT. The full variable domain, completed using reference TRBV7-2 and TRBJ1-1, is GAGVSQSPSNKVTEKGKDVELRCDPISGHTALYWYRQSLGQGLEFLIYFQGNSAPDKSGLPSDRFSAERTGGSVSTLTIQRTQQEDSAVYLCASSLQRAWDGGRNTEAFFGQGTRLTVV.

This clonotype was detected ten times or more. CDR3: CASSSNRGGRANEQFF. The CDR3 DNA follows: TGTGCCAGCAGCTCGAACAGGGGGGGTCGCGCCAATGAGCAGTTCTTC. This sequence joins TRBV7-8 and TRBJ2-1; a possible D gene is TRBD1 (8 bases). Germline V gene data show CDR1 as SGHVS and CDR2 as FQNEAQ. The CDR3 is 16 amino acids. Deletions cut 4 bases from V and 6 bases from J, with 19 bases between.

In this sample, this clonotype turned up many times. The chain employs TRBV29-1 and TRBJ2-1; 7 bases map to TRBD2. CDR1 and CDR2 from the germline V gene are SQVTM and ANQGSEA. The CDR3 spans 10 residues. Germline trimming cut 7 bases from V and 9 bases from J; bases unmatched to any gene: 3. CDR3 coding DNA: TGCAGCGCGGGGGGAACTGAGCAGTTCTTC. Its protein is CSAGGTEQFF.

The V and J genes are TRBV6-1 and TRBJ2-7; D is perhaps TRBD1 (6 bases). The ends were cut back, 7 bases at V and 6 bases at J, with 16 bases in the middle. This CDR3 region has 13 residues. Per the germline V gene, CDR1 is MNHNS and CDR2 is SASEGT. Here the CDR3 DNA reads TGTGCCAGCAACCTAGACAGGACTGGCGAGCAGTACTTC. Protein: CASNLDRTGEQYF.

This clonotype was seen more than once but under ten times. With a much larger clone just one base away, this may be a read error. The chain carries TRBV7-6 and TRBJ1-6; the D gene is possibly TRBD1 (6 bases). The CDR3 runs to 13 residues. CDR1 is SGHVS and CDR2 is FNYEAQ in the germline V gene. V lost 4 bases, J lost 8 bases, and 9 bases lay in between. Written as DNA, the CDR3 is TGTGCCAGCAGCTCCAGGGGTGATTCACCCCTCCACTTT. Translating it yields CASSSRGDSPLHF.

The chain uses TRBV4-1 and TRBJ1-4; D unresolved. This CDR3 is 13 amino acids long. With 0 bases removed from V and 6 bases from J, the gap between germline ends came to 5 bases. Per the germline V gene, CDR1 is MGHRA and CDR2 is YSYEKL. CDR3 in amino acids: CASSQDEHEKLFF. CDR3 sequence (DNA): TGCGCCAGCAGCCAAGATGAACATGAAAAACTGTTTTTT.

At least ten counts were recorded for this clonotype. The J gene is TRBJ2-1, the V gene TRBV20-1, with D possibly TRBD2 on 6 matching bases. V was cut by 4 bases and J by 4 bases, with 17 bases left in between. This CDR3 region has 15 residues. Looked up from germline, CDR1 is DFQATT and CDR2 is SNEGSKA (reference sequence). CDR3 in DNA: TGCAGTGCTAACGGAGCGGGCCTTTATTACAATGAGCAGTTCTTC. Protein: CSANGAGLYYNEQFF.

A word on this clonotype: This sequence may be a read error, since a much larger clone differs from it by one base. The chain is built from TRBV14 and TRBJ2-1, with TRBD1 matching over 8 bases. Germline CDR1 and CDR2: SGHDN and FVKESK. The CDR3 runs 14 residues. DNA of the CDR3: TGTGCCAGCAGCCAACCCGGGACAGGCAATAAGCAGTTCTTC. Its protein is CASSQPGTGNKQFF.

The J gene is TRBJ1-2, the V gene TRBV4-1, with TRBD1 matching over 11 bases. CDR3 length: 16 amino acids. V was clipped by 2 bases and J by 4 bases; unmatched bases: 6. CDR1 MGHRA and CDR2 YSYEKL come from the germline V gene. CDR3 sequence (DNA): TGCGCCAGCAGCCAACCTTGGGACAGGGGGAGCTATGGCTACACCTTC. Its translation: CASSQPWDRGSYGYTF.

This clonotype has just a few counts. This chain uses TRBV20-1 with TRBJ2-3; 7 bases are shared with TRBD2. The V and J ends lost 0 bases and 6 bases, in that order; junction bases with no gene match: 15. The CDR3 sequence is 17 residues long. Germline CDR1 reads DFQATT; CDR2 reads SNEGSKA (reference sequence). CDR3 amino acids: CSARDLKGLPAPDTQYF. The CDR3 nucleotides are TGCAGTGCTAGAGATCTAAAGGGACTACCTGCTCCTGATACGCAGTATTTT.

This clonotype has ten or more counts. The CDR3 DNA follows: TGCGCCAGCAGCGCCCCGGGACCAGTGGAGCAGTACTTC. Its translation: CASSAPGPVEQYF. The chain recombines TRBV4-1 with TRBJ2-7; D is perhaps TRBD1 or TRBD2 (5 bases each). Between the trimmed V and J ends, which lost 5 bases and 7 bases, there was a span of 15 bases. Germline loops: CDR1 MGHRA, CDR2 YSYEKL. The CDR3 is made up of 13 amino acids.

The V call is TRBV9, the J call TRBJ2-3, with 11 bases fitting TRBD2. Unmatched junction bases numbered 8, after V lost 4 bases and J lost 4 bases. This CDR3 contains 16 residues. Germline-derived CDR1 and CDR2 are SGDLS and YYNGEE. CDR3 loop: CASSLRLAGGADTQYF. DNA of the CDR3: TGTGCCAGCAGCTTAAGGCTAGCGGGAGGAGCAGATACGCAGTATTTT.

This clonotype was observed many times. The chain joins TRBV7-2 to TRBJ1-5; D might be TRBD1 (6 bases). The CDR3 has 17 amino acids. Trimming stripped 1 base from V and 6 bases from J, with 19 bases between. Looked up from germline, CDR1 is SGHTA and CDR2 is FQGNSA. The CDR3 region has the DNA TGTGCCAGCAGCTTAGTAGTTCGCGGGGGCAAGATTCAGCCCCAGCATTTT. It translates to CASSLVVRGGKIQPQHF.

This clonotype was detected a few times. The chain uses TRBV7-9 and TRBJ1-2, with D possibly being TRBD1 (5 bases). CDR3 length equals 16 residues. Deletions cut 5 bases from V and 4 bases from J, with 20 bases between. The V gene's germline CDR1 is SEHNR and CDR2 FQNEAQ (reference sequence). In DNA form, the CDR3 reads TGTGCCAGCAGCCCACCCTGGGCAGGGAACGCCTATGGCTACACCTTC. Its protein is CASSPPWAGNAYGYTF.

This clonotype was seen ten or more times. V is TRBV29-1 and J is TRBJ1-4; maybe TRBD1 (6 bases). Germline-derived CDR1 and CDR2 are SQVTM and ANQGSEA. The germline V and J ends were trimmed by 6 bases and 7 bases, with 15 bases remaining between them. The length of the CDR3 is 13 residues. CDR3: CSVPGTGTEKLFF. DNA of the CDR3: TGCAGCGTCCCCGGTACAGGGACTGAAAAACTGTTTTTT.

This clonotype was detected ten times or more. The chain couples TRBV11-3 to TRBJ2-1; the match to TRBD2 covers 8 bases. CDR3 length equals 17 residues. Per the germline V gene, CDR1 is SGHNT and CDR2 is YENEEA. The V segment lost 0 bases and the J segment 4 bases; nucleotides outside the gene matches: 8. Here the CDR3 reads CASSLDRSSGAYNEQFF. The DNA for the CDR3 is TGTGCCAGCAGCTTAGATCGGAGTAGCGGGGCGTACAATGAGCAGTTCTTC. Filled out from reference TRBV11-3 and TRBJ2-1, the complete variable domain reads EAGVVQSPRYKIIEKKQPVAFWCNPISGHNTLYWYLQNLGQGPELLIRYENEEAVDDSQLPKDRFSAERLKGVDSTLKIQPAELGDSAVYLCASSLDRSSGAYNEQFFGPGTRLTVL.

In its sample, this clonotype was seen many times. The rearrangement joins TRBV12-5 to TRBJ2-1, with D possibly TRBD2 on 7 matching bases. Germline CDR1 LGHNT, CDR2 FRNRAP. The CDR3 extends over 15 amino acids. V lost 8 bases, J lost 8 bases, and 22 bases lay in between. The CDR3 loop is CASQGGTKKADEQFF. CDR3 nucleotides: TGTGCTAGTCAAGGGGGGACTAAGAAGGCGGATGAGCAGTTCTTC.

The gene calls are TRBV9 and TRBJ1-4; D might be TRBD1 (5 bases). Looked up from germline, CDR1 is SGDLS and CDR2 is YYNGEE. V lost 2 bases, J lost 5 bases, and 13 bases lay in between. This CDR3 region has 15 residues. The CDR3, as DNA: TGTGCCAGCAGCGTTGAAGGGGCAGAGAATGAAAAACTGTTTTTT. This sequence encodes CASSVEGAENEKLFF. The full variable domain, completed using reference TRBV9 and TRBJ1-4, is DSGVTQTPKHLITATGQRVTLRCSPRSGDLSVYWYQQSLDQGLQFLIQYYNGEERAKGNILERFSAQQFPDLHSELNLSSLELGDSALYFCASSVEGAENEKLFFGSGTQLSVL.

This clonotype was observed at least ten times. The rearrangement links TRBV7-2 to TRBJ2-7, with D unclear. The V and J ends lost 6 bases and 4 bases respectively, with 10 bases between them. The CDR3 spans 12 residues. Per germline, CDR1 SGHTA and CDR2 FQGNSA. CDR3 DNA: TGTGCCAGCAGTGAGCGTGCATACGAGCAGTACTTC. It specifies CASSERAYEQYF. Full variable domain (rest looked up from reference TRBV7-2 and TRBJ2-7): GAGVSQSPSNKVTEKGKDVELRCDPISGHTALYWYRQSLGQGLEFLIYFQGNSAPDKSGLPSDRFSAERTGGSVSTLTIQRTQQEDSAVYLCASSERAYEQYFGPGTRLTVT.

This clonotype has ten or more counts. V gene TRBV28 combines with J gene TRBJ2-1; D is unresolved. Trimming removed 8 bases from V and 6 bases from J, with 11 bases in between. The CDR3 is made up of 12 amino acids. CDR1 is MDHEN and CDR2 is SYDVKM in the germline V gene. The CDR3 DNA sequence: TGTGCCAGCCATAACGGGCTCAATGAGCAGTTCTTC. This translates into CASHNGLNEQFF.

The J gene is TRBJ1-4, the V gene TRBV5-1; D not certain. The V and J ends lost 0 bases and 8 bases respectively, with 8 bases between them. The CDR3 contains 13 residues. Germline assignment: CDR1 SGHRS and CDR2 YFSETQ. The CDR3 region is CASSLDTAEKLFF. CDR3 sequence (DNA): TGCGCCAGCAGCTTGGACACCGCGGAAAAACTGTTTTTT.

The chain's CDR3 is CASSYFPQGRSSYNEQFF. For the CDR3, the DNA is TGTGCCAGCAGTTACTTCCCGCAGGGCAGAAGCTCCTACAATGAGCAGTTCTTC. J is TRBJ2-1 and V is TRBV6-2 or TRBV6-3; D perhaps matches TRBD1 (5 bases). The CDR3 totals 18 residues. V lost 1 base and J 0 bases, leaving 16 bases between the germline ends. Germline CDR1 and CDR2: MNHEY and SVGEGT.

The chain uses TRBV5-5 and TRBJ1-6; D is undetermined. The CDR3 is made up of 15 amino acids. The V and J ends lost 1 base and 10 bases respectively, with 15 bases between them. Germline CDR1 and CDR2: SGHKS and YYEKEE (reference sequence). The CDR3 region has the DNA TGTGCCAGCAGCTTGCGAGTCGGGTTACTGTCACCCCTCCACTTT. It translates to CASSLRVGLLSPLHF.

Only a few counts were recorded for this clonotype. The gene calls are TRBV5-6 and TRBJ2-1; TRBD1 matches 9 bases. The CDR3 length is 15 residues. Germline loops: CDR1 SGHDT, CDR2 YYEEEE. V lost 4 bases to trimming and J lost 4 bases; unmatched junction nucleotides: 6. The CDR3 coding sequence is TGTGCCAGCAGCGCCCGGGACAGGGAATACAATGAGCAGTTCTTC. Amino acid sequence: CASSARDREYNEQFF.

This clonotype occurred a few times. DNA of the CDR3: TGTGCCAGCAGTGAGCACCTTGGACAGGGGGACGCAGAGACCCAGTACTTC. As protein: CASSEHLGQGDAETQYF. The chain links TRBV28 to TRBJ2-5; 10 bases align to TRBD1. The J segment lost 4 bases and the V segment lost 5 bases, leaving 13 bases of the junction unmatched. This CDR3 spans 17 amino acids. CDR1 is MDHEN, CDR2 SYDVKM, per germline.

This clonotype was observed at least ten times. The chain uses TRBV7-2 and TRBJ2-7; D could derive from TRBD1 or TRBD2 (5 bases each). The length of the CDR3 is 12 residues. Trimming pared 3 bases from V and 3 bases from J, leaving 6 bases between. CDR1 is SGHTA and CDR2 is FQGNSA in the germline V gene. CDR3 bases: TGTGCCAGCAGCTTGGGACGCTACGAGCAGTACTTC. This codes for CASSLGRYEQYF.

This rearrangement joins TRBV7-9 to TRBJ2-7; 11 bases fit TRBD2. From germline, CDR1 is SEHNR and CDR2 FQNEAQ (reference sequence). CDR3 length equals 19 residues. J lost 3 bases, V lost 5 bases, and 18 bases had no gene match. The CDR3 sequence is CASSPGSTSGGPRLYEQYF. In DNA, the CDR3 is TGTGCCAGCAGCCCCGGCTCTACTAGCGGGGGACCCAGACTCTACGAGCAGTACTTC.

The chain employs TRBV12-3 or TRBV12-4 and TRBJ2-7; D is ambiguous. V was shortened by 5 bases and J by 5 bases, with 19 bases between the two germline ends. The CDR3 spans 15 residues. The CDR3 here is CASSPGLGQVHEQYF. In nucleotides, the CDR3 is TGTGCCAGCAGTCCCGGGCTGGGTCAGGTCCACGAGCAGTACTTC.